The 9 T cell receptor beta chains below were found in one sample sequenced in a study of blood T cell repertoires in COVID-19 (dated by TCRdb to 2020 to 2022). The protocol used for the library was the immunoSEQ multiplex PCR assay. TCRdb holds this immuneACCESS table with in-frame rearrangements only. Some clones are missing; in checked studies, unresolved V genes explain under half, and the rest has no known cause. The table for this sample lists roughly 92,000 clones; about 89% of them were counted only once. The ten top clones hold 10% of the sample. The sample was peripheral blood. The receptors originated from a man aged 50-59 years with acute or convalescent COVID-19.

The chain has TRBV11-3 and TRBJ1-6, with 7 nucleotides matching TRBD1. The germline CDR1 and CDR2 sequences are SGHNT and YENEEA. The CDR3 contains 15 residues. V was pared by 0 bases and J by 10 bases, with 6 bases of the junction left unmatched. CDR3 sequence (DNA): TGTGCCAGCAGCTTAGATAACAGGGGCCGCTCACCCCTCCACTTT. It codes for CASSLDNRGRSPLHF.

This chain links TRBV10-3 with TRBJ1-2; D is undetermined. Trimming cost V 0 bases and J 1 base, with 6 bases left between them. The germline V gene has CDR1 ENHRY and CDR2 SYGVKD. This CDR3 is 14 amino acids long. The CDR3 loop is CAISESQINYGYTF. The CDR3 nucleotides are TGTGCCATCAGTGAGTCTCAGATTAACTATGGCTACACCTTC.

The chain carries TRBV15 and TRBJ2-7; no reliable D call. Per germline, CDR1 LNHNV and CDR2 YYDKDF (reference sequence). The CDR3 consists of 13 residues. V was shortened by 5 bases and J by 1 base, with 9 bases between the two germline ends. This CDR3 is CATSPDISYEQYF. DNA of the CDR3: TGTGCCACCAGCCCAGACATTTCCTACGAGCAGTACTTC. The complete variable domain, with remaining parts taken from reference TRBV15 and TRBJ2-7, reads DAMVIQNPRYQVTQFGKPVTLSCSQTLNHNVMYWYQQKSSQAPKLLFHYYDKDFNNEADTPDNFQSRRPNTSFCFLDIRSPGLGDTAMYLCATSPDISYEQYFGPGTRLTVT.

The chain combines TRBV5-1 with TRBJ2-5; 15 bases fit TRBD2. The CDR3 spans 16 residues. Germline V CDR1 and CDR2: SGHRS, YFSETQ. V lost 4 bases and J lost 4; bases outside the gene matches: 5. This chain's CDR3 is CASSPGLAGGPETQYF. The CDR3 DNA reads TGCGCCAGCAGCCCAGGACTAGCGGGAGGGCCAGAGACCCAGTACTTC.

V and J are TRBV5-6 and TRBJ1-1; 9 bases align to TRBD1. The CDR3 spans 14 residues. With V trimmed by 4 bases and J by 4 bases, 5 bases remained unmatched. The V gene's germline CDR1 is SGHDT and CDR2 YYEEEE. The CDR3 loop reads CASSPDRGGTEAFF. In DNA form, the CDR3 reads TGTGCCAGCAGCCCGGACAGGGGTGGCACTGAAGCTTTCTTT.

The V gene is TRBV7-9, the J gene TRBJ1-5; possibly TRBD1 for D (5 bases). The CDR3 runs 15 residues. From germline, CDR1 is SEHNR and CDR2 FQNEAQ (reference sequence). Trimming cost V 3 bases and J 3 bases, with 12 bases left between them. CDR3 bases: TGTGCCAGCAGCTTCGACGGGGGGAACAATCAGCCCCAGCATTTT. Amino acid sequence: CASSFDGGNNQPQHF. Complete variable domain (other parts from reference TRBV7-9 and TRBJ1-5): DTGVSQNPRHKITKRGQNVTFRCDPISEHNRLYWYRQTLGQGPEFLTYFQNEAQLEKSRLLSDRFSAERPKGSFSTLEIQRTEQGDSAMYLCASSFDGGNNQPQHFGDGTRLSIL.

This chain connects TRBV7-9 to TRBJ1-4, with D maybe TRBD1 (6 bases). Trimming shortened V by 5 bases and J by 8 bases, and 18 bases separated the two germline ends. The CDR3 covers 15 residues. Germline V gives CDR1 SEHNR, CDR2 FQNEAQ (reference sequence). CDR3 amino acids: CASSRRQAGEEKLFF. The CDR3 DNA reads TGTGCCAGCAGCAGAAGACAGGCGGGGGAGGAAAAACTGTTTTTT.

This rearrangement joins TRBV5-4 to TRBJ2-7; TRBD1 agrees at 7 bases. With 4 bases clipped from V and 5 bases from J, the junction kept 3 bases outside the gene matches. Germline V CDR1 and CDR2: SGHNT, YYREEE (reference sequence). The CDR3 consists of 12 residues. The CDR3 is CASSPGGNEQYF. The CDR3 DNA follows: TGTGCCAGCAGCCCAGGGGGTAACGAGCAGTACTTC.

The chain recombines TRBV6-5 with TRBJ2-3; 7 positions match TRBD2. V trimming: 4 bases; J trimming: 5 bases; junction bases outside the gene matches: 12. The CDR3 has 16 amino acids. Germline CDR1 is MNHEY and CDR2 is SVGAGI. The CDR3 DNA sequence: TGTGCCAGCAGTTCCCCCCCTGGCGGGAGACAAGATACGCAGTATTTT. Translation: CASSSPPGGRQDTQYF.